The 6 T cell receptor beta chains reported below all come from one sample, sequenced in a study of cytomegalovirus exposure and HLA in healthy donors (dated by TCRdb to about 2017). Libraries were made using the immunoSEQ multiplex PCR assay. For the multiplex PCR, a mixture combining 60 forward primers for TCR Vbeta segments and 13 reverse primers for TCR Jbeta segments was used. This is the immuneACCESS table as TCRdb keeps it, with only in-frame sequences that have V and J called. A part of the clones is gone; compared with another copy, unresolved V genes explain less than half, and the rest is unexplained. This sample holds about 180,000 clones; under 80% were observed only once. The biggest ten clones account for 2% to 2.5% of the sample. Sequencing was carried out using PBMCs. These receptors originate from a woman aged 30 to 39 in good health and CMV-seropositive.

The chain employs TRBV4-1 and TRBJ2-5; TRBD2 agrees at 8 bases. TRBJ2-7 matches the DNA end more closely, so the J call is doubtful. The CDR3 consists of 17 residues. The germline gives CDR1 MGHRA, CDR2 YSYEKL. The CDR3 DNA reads TGCGCCAGCAGCCAATCGGCCGAGCGGGGGAGCTCCTACGAGCAGTACTTC. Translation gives CASSQSAERGSSYEQYF.

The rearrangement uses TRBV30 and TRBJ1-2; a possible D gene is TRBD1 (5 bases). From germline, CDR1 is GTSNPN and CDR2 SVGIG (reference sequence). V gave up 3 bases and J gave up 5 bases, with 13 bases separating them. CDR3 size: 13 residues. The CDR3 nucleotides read TGTGCCTGGAGGAGTCTGGGGCGGTATGGCTACACCTTC. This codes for CAWRSLGRYGYTF.

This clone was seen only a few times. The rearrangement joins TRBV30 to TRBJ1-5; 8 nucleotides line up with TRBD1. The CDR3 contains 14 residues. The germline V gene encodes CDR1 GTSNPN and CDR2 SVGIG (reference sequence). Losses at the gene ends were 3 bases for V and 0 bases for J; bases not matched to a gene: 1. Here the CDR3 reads CAWSDRGSNQPQHF. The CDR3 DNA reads TGTGCCTGGAGCGACAGGGGTAGCAATCAGCCCCAGCATTTT.

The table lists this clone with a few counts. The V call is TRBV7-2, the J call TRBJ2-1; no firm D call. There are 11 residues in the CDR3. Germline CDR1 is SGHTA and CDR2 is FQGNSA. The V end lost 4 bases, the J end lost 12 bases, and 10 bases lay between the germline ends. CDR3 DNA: TGTGCCAGCAGCTCTAGGTTGGCGCAGTTCTTC. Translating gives CASSSRLAQFF.

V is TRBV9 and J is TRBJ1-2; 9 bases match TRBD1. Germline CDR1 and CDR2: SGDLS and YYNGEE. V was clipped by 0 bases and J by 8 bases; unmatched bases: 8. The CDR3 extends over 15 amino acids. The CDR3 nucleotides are TGTGCCAGCAGCGTAGCTCCCGGGACAGGGAACGGCTACACCTTC. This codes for CASSVAPGTGNGYTF.

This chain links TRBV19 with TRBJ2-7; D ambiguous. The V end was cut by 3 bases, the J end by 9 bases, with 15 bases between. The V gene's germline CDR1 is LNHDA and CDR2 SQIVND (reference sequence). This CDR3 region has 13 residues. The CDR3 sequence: CASSMASARGQYF. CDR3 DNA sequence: TGTGCCAGTAGTATGGCCAGCGCGCGCGGGCAGTACTTC. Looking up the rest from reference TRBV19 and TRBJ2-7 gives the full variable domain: DGGITQSPKYLFRKEGQNVTLSCEQNLNHDAMYWYRQDPGQGLRLIYYSQIVNDFQKGDIAEGYSVSREKKESFPLTVTSAQKNPTAFYLCASSMASARGQYFGPGTRLTVT.